This T cell receptor (beta chain) derives from a study of OX40 agonist ivuxolimab in advanced cancers. Overall study results and limits: Antigen targets of the expanded peripheral T cells went undetermined. CD8+ T cells averaged more expanded clones than CD4+.

The cohort excluded patients with autoimmune disease history or systemic immunosuppression. Clones were sequenced by immunoSEQ multiplex PCR, and TCRdb holds only the in-frame ones, with some missing. The top ten clones hold about 26% of a sample with around 3,000 clones, 65% to 85% of them seen once. Remarks on this clone: The antigen remains unidentified.

This TCR came from an adult with an advanced solid tumor such as melanoma, head and neck, liver or kidney cancer. Sequencing was performed on CD4+ or CD8+ T cells sorted from blood, taken in a trial of the OX40 agonist ivuxolimab.

This CDR3 reads CASSSDGGAYEQYF. The CDR3 DNA reads TGTGCCAGCAGCTCGGACGGTGGAGCCTACGAGCAGTACTTC. The chain joins TRBV7-3 to TRBJ2-7; D gene unclear. V lost 4 bases to trimming and J lost 2 bases, with 12 bases between them. Germline values: CDR1 SGHTA, CDR2 FQGTGA. The CDR3 is made up of 14 amino acids.